This TCR beta chain was identified during a study of CD8+ T cells in alopecia areata (dated by TCRdb to the late 2010s). Study-level background: The treated patients, all with moderate-to-severe alopecia areata, were enrolled in an open-label pilot trial of oral tofacitinib given at 5 to 10 mg twice daily. In both human patients and the C3H/HeJ mouse model, the study applied high-throughput TCRbeta sequencing to look at T cell clonal expansion in alopecia areata. Patients on tofacitinib were biopsied at baseline and after 4 and 24 weeks of treatment, and several of the patients also had a later scalp biopsy. Scalp clonality was compared across normal scalp (n=4), patchy alopecia areata scalp (n=8), and alopecia totalis/universalis scalp (n=8). Scalp tissue and sorted CD4+ and CD8+ peripheral blood T cells from patchy and totalis/universalis alopecia areata patients and from healthy controls were covered by human TCRbeta sequencing. In treated patients, disease severity was measured using the SALT score, which gives the percentage of scalp surface area affected. Tofacitinib was administered for 6 to 18 months, and 6 months of follow-up off drug were then conducted to assess delayed response and recurrence. RNA was obtained with the PAXgene miRNA kit for fixed scalp, the miRNeasy kit for PBMCs, and the RNeasy kit for mouse skin. Amplification of TCRbeta CDR3 regions was done by immunoSEQ multiplex PCR using 35 Vbeta forward primers and 13 Jbeta reverse primers.

In the paper's terms, the treatment or condition label means: oral pan-JAK inhibitor, 5-10 mg twice daily. Peripheral blood and lesional scalp punch biopsies were obtained from patients with alopecia areata. PBMCs were isolated by density centrifugation and stained for CD3, CD4 and CD8, and CD4+ and CD8+ T cells were sorted on a FACSAria. What the study reported, not specific to this receptor: Compared with normal scalp, lesional scalp had higher clonality and more expanded CD8+ clones, particularly in alopecia totalis/universalis, a pattern that suggests antigenic drive. Unlike mouse skin, where gammadelta T cells dominate, normal human skin contains resident alphabeta T cells that get sequenced too, which complicates analysis of the scalp TCR repertoire. During tofacitinib treatment, many expanded lesional clones remained in scalp and blood, and this persistence may partly explain relapse after treatment is stopped. Shared TCR sequences between patients were less evident than in mice, which may be partly attributable to HLA diversity in the patient population. Tofacitinib significantly decreased scalp clonality and the number of expanded CD8+ clones among the top 100 scalp clones. Because the treated cohort was small and had only one nonresponder, larger studies are needed to examine links between baseline CD8+ expansion and response.

A note on this clone: The clone's antigen remains unknown. No base quality information exists; no much larger clone differs at one position.

Libraries were constructed by the immunoSEQ multiplex PCR assay. For TCR sequencing, RNA was extracted from every sample and reverse transcribed into cDNA to serve as template. SuperScript III was used for first-strand cDNA synthesis, primed with a 2:1 mix of oligo-dT and random hexamers. A synthetic immune receptor repertoire was used to gauge amplification bias, and whatever bias remained was removed computationally. The source study handled its data this way. Raw reads were preprocessed to remove errors, and CDR3 was defined according to IMGT conventions as the region from the conserved cysteine to phenylalanine. Clonality was computed as 1 minus the Shannon entropy, with the entropy normalized by log2 of the number of productive unique TCRs. Scalp TCRbeta sequences were cross-referenced with sorted blood CD4 and CD8 repertoires so that the CD4 or CD8 identity of scalp clones could be inferred. Entries here come from immuneACCESS through TCRdb and include only in-frame sequences with V and J called. Some clones fail to appear in such tables; in the studies checked, an unresolved V gene covers under half of the shortfall, and the cause of the remainder is unknown. D and trimming were read from the DNA, whereas the V and J calls and clone size are those reported in that table. The sample includes roughly 210,000 clones, with approximately 47% observed a single time. Approximately 2.4% of the sample is held by the ten biggest clonotypes.

The receptor was derived from a human donor with alopecia areata. Material: CD4+ T cells sorted from blood, obtained at roughly week 36, from a patient treated with tofacitinib.

The DNA is TGTGCCAGCAGTTACGGCGGGCCAACTAATGAAAAACTGTTTTTT. It translates as CASSYGGPTNEKLFF. This chain is built from TRBV6-5 and TRBJ1-4, with no confidently assigned D gene. The germline V gene sets CDR1 to MNHEY and CDR2 to SVGAGI. Including the terminal cysteine and phenylalanine, the CDR3 comprises 15 residues. Of all the DNA, just the CDR3 is kept, 45 bases in frame from base 1. Trimming removed 2 bases from V and 0 bases from J, leaving 7 bases between the germline ends.